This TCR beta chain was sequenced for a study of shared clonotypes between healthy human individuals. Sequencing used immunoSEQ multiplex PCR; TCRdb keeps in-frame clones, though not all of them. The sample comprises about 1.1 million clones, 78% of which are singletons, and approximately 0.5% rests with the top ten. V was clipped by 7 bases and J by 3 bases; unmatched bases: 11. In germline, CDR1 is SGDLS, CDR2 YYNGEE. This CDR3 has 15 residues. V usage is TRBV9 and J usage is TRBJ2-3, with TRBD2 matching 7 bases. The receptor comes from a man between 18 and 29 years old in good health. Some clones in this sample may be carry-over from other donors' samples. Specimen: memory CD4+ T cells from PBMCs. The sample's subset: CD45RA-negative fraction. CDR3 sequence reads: CASFSGGRRTDTQYF. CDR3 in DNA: TGTGCCAGCTTCTCAGGCGGGAGAAGGACAGATACGCAGTATTTT.